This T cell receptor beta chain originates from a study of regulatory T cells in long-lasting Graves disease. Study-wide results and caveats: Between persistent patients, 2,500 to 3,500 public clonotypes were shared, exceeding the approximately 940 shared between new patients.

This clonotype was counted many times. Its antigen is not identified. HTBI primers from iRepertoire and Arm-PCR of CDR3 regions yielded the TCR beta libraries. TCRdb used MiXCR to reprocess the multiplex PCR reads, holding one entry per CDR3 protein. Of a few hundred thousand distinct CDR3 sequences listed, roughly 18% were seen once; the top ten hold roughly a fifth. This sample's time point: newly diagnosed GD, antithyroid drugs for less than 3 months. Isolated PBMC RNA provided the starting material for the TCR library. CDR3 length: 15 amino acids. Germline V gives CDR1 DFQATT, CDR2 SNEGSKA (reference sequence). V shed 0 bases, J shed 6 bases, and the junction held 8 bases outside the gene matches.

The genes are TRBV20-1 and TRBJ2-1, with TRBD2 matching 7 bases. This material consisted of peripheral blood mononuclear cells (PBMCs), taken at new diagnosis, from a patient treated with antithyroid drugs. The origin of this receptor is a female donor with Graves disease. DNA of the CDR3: TGCAGTGCTAGAGATGGGGGGAGGGCCTCCAATGAGCAGTTCTTC. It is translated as CSARDGGRASNEQFF.